Following are 2 T cell receptor beta chains from one sample sequenced in a study of shared clonotypes between healthy human individuals. It was CD45RO-negative cells, positively selected for CCR7, that made up naive CD8 cells, with terminally differentiated effector memory CD45RA+ cells excluded. TCRdb's table, derived via immunoSEQ multiplex PCR, lists solely in-frame clones and lacks some. Of millions of clones listed, approximately 94% are singletons. Sequencing was done on a sample of naive CD8+ T cells sorted from blood. All receptors come from a man aged 18 to 35 in good health.

The J gene is TRBJ2-7, the V gene TRBV5-6; D perhaps matches TRBD2 (6 bases). The V end lost 1 base, the J end lost 2 bases, and 13 bases lay between the germline ends. The CDR3 covers 15 residues. Germline-derived CDR1 and CDR2 are SGHDT and YYEEEE. CDR3 amino acids: CASSLILASTYEQYF. The DNA for the CDR3 is TGTGCCAGCAGCTTGATCCTAGCGAGCACCTACGAGCAGTACTTC.

This clone was recorded once. CDR3 sequence reads: CASSFDTGNTEAFF. Written as DNA, the CDR3 is TGTGCCAGCAGTTTTGACACGGGGAACACTGAAGCTTTCTTT. The J gene is TRBJ1-1, the V gene TRBV27; D gene ambiguous. CDR3 length: 14 residues. In germline, CDR1 is MNHEY, CDR2 SMNVEV (reference sequence). Between the trimmed V and J ends, which lost 3 bases and 1 base, there was a span of 9 bases.